This TCR beta chain was captured in a study of identifying expanded T cells in peripheral blood. The protocol was immunoSEQ multiplex PCR, while the TCRdb copy is restricted to in-frame clones and leaves out a portion. The sample contains about 83,000 clones, around 91% of which appear only once. V was shortened by 1 base and J by 2 bases, with 12 bases between the two germline ends. CDR3 length equals 15 residues. Germline CDR1 reads MGHRA; CDR2 reads YSYEKL. Healthy donors had no documented immune events, such as infections, while sampled. For this clone: Its antigen remains unidentified.

Study-wide findings and caveats: Roughly 1.2 clones differed between technical replicates, versus approximately 16 and 20 over time. Across healthy donors, higher total template counts meant significantly greater approximately 2-week count variance.

The genes are TRBV4-1 and TRBJ2-7, with a tentative D call TRBD2 (7 bases). The sequenced material came from blood. This TCR was sampled from a person between 18 and 75 years old in good health. CDR3 sequence reads: CASSQVAGDTYEQYF. The CDR3 nucleotides read TGCGCCAGCAGCCAAGTCGCGGGGGACACCTACGAGCAGTACTTC.